A single sample gave rise to the 19 T cell receptor beta chains below, sequenced in a study of cytomegalovirus exposure and HLA in healthy donors. 13 Jbeta primers and 60 Vbeta primers were used for the PCR. Profiling relied on immunoSEQ multiplex PCR, and the TCRdb table lists in-frame clones only, not all of them. The repertoire has 150,000 to 200,000 clones, around 79% of them found once; the top ten carry over 12%. The sequencing input was PBMCs. These receptors all stem from a man aged 50-60 years in good health and CMV-seropositive.

This chain connects TRBV5-4 to TRBJ2-1; 10 nucleotides agree with TRBD2. Germline loops: CDR1 SGHNT, CDR2 YYREEE (reference sequence). This CDR3 has 15 residues. Germline trimming cut 0 bases from V and 8 bases from J; bases unmatched to any gene: 5. CDR3 amino acids: CASSLDTSGVYEQFF. Here the CDR3 DNA reads TGTGCCAGCAGCTTGGACACTAGCGGGGTCTATGAGCAGTTCTTC.

The chain has TRBV27 and TRBJ1-5, with 12 nucleotides matching TRBD1. The CDR3 extends over 15 amino acids. Germline V CDR1 and CDR2: MNHEY, SMNVEV (reference sequence). The J segment lost 7 bases and the V segment lost 6 bases, leaving 7 bases of the junction unmatched. CDR3 sequence (DNA): TGTGCCAGCAGGGGACAGGGGGCTATAAGCCAGCCCCAGCATTTT. Translated, it gives CASRGQGAISQPQHF.

The chain couples TRBV18 to TRBJ1-1; no clear D. Germline V lookup: CDR1 KGHSH, CDR2 LQKENI. The CDR3 runs to 13 residues. Trimming took off 3 bases at V and 6 bases at J, with 11 bases between the two ends. The CDR3 loop reads CASSPTSSAEAFF. The CDR3 bases are TGTGCCAGCTCACCTACGAGTTCCGCTGAAGCTTTCTTT. The full variable domain, rest sourced from reference TRBV18 and TRBJ1-1, is NAGVMQNPRHLVRRRGQEARLRCSPMKGHSHVYWYRQLPEEGLKFMVYLQKENIIDESGMPKERFSAEFPKEGPSILRIQQVVRGDSAAYFCASSPTSSAEAFFGQGTRLTVV.

This chain joins TRBV6-1 and TRBJ2-7, with a weak D call TRBD2 (8 bases). Per the germline V gene, CDR1 is MNHNS and CDR2 is SASEGT. V was pared by 9 bases and J by 3 bases, with 21 bases between. The CDR3 length is 15 residues. The CDR3 here is CARPAREGADYEQYF. The DNA of the CDR3 is TGTGCCAGACCGGCACGGGAGGGGGCCGACTACGAGCAGTACTTC.

The genes are TRBV7-2 and TRBJ2-2; D uncertain. Germline V gene sequence: CDR1 SGHTA, CDR2 FQGNSA. The CDR3 spans 13 residues. Trimming removed 2 bases at V and 6 bases at J, with 7 bases between. The CDR3 loop reads CASSLSAAGELFF. In DNA form, the CDR3 reads TGTGCCAGCAGCTTATCCGCGGCCGGGGAGCTGTTTTTT. The whole variable domain, remainder taken from reference TRBV7-2 and TRBJ2-2, is GAGVSQSPSNKVTEKGKDVELRCDPISGHTALYWYRQSLGQGLEFLIYFQGNSAPDKSGLPSDRFSAERTGGSVSTLTIQRTQQEDSAVYLCASSLSAAGELFFGEGSRLTVL.

The chain has TRBV14 and TRBJ1-3; D not certain. V gave up 1 base and J gave up 11 bases, with 6 bases separating them. CDR1 SGHDN and CDR2 FVKESK come from the germline V gene. This CDR3 comprises 11 residues. The CDR3 spells CASSQGIAIYF. The CDR3 DNA reads TGTGCCAGCAGCCAAGGAATAGCCATATATTTT.

This clone was found once. The chain couples TRBV28 to TRBJ2-5; TRBD2 is a possible D gene (5 bases). Germline lookup yields CDR1 MDHEN and CDR2 SYDVKM. This CDR3 comprises 14 residues. V gave up 6 bases and J gave up 3 bases, with 14 bases separating them. Written as DNA, the CDR3 is TGTGCCAGCAGCCCTCAGGACGGGAAAGAGACCCAGTACTTC. Its protein product is CASSPQDGKETQYF.

The rearrangement joins TRBV4-1 to TRBJ1-1; a possible D gene is TRBD1 (6 bases). Germline V lookup: CDR1 MGHRA, CDR2 YSYEKL. This CDR3 has 16 residues. Trimming took 4 bases from V and 3 from J, leaving 18 bases between them. The CDR3 is CASSLHGTSSDTEAFF. CDR3 bases: TGCGCCAGCAGCCTTCATGGGACATCATCTGACACTGAAGCTTTCTTT.

This chain joins TRBV5-4 and TRBJ1-2; the match to TRBD1 covers 8 bases. The germline V gene has CDR1 SGHNT and CDR2 YYREEE (reference sequence). This CDR3 is built from 13 residues. The V gene end was trimmed by 3 bases and the J gene end by 4 bases; junction bases not matched to a gene: 2. The CDR3 DNA reads TGTGCCAGCAGCTCACAGGGGGTCTATGGCTACACCTTC. This sequence encodes CASSSQGVYGYTF.

This chain uses TRBV6-5 with TRBJ2-2; 12 bases agree with TRBD2. Germline values: CDR1 MNHEY, CDR2 SVGAGI. After removal of 4 bases from V and 3 bases from J, the junction contained 3 bases not matched to a gene. The CDR3 has 16 residues. CDR3 protein: CASSLLAGGHTGELFF. The CDR3 DNA sequence: TGTGCCAGCAGTTTACTAGCGGGGGGACACACCGGGGAGCTGTTTTTT.

This clone was seen only a few times. The rearrangement links TRBV25-1 to TRBJ1-1; possible D gene TRBD1, 5 bases. CDR1 is MGHDK and CDR2 is SYGVNS in the germline V gene. V was shortened by 3 bases and J by 0 bases, with 11 bases between the two germline ends. The CDR3 contains 15 residues. The DNA of the CDR3 is TGTGCCAGCAGTGATCGCGGGACGGTGAACACTGAAGCTTTCTTT. It yields the protein CASSDRGTVNTEAFF.

This clone was recorded only once. The CDR3 DNA follows: TGCGCCAGCAGCTTGGAGCCCTCAGGGTACGAGCAGTACGTC. It yields the protein CASSLEPSGYEQYV. The chain uses TRBV5-1 and TRBJ2-7; D is possibly TRBD1 (5 bases). The germline CDR1 and CDR2 sequences are SGHRS and YFSETQ. The V end lost 0 bases, the J end lost 4 bases, and 11 bases lay between the germline ends. This CDR3 spans 14 amino acids.

This chain links TRBV6-5 with TRBJ2-7, with D perhaps TRBD1 (8 bases). Trimming left V 2 bases short and J 4 bases short, with 15 bases between. CDR3 length equals 15 residues. Germline lookup yields CDR1 MNHEY and CDR2 SVGAGI. CDR3 DNA: TGTGCCAGCAGTTACACACAGGGGGGGAAGTACGAGCAGTACTTC. This sequence encodes CASSYTQGGKYEQYF.

This clone has more than one count but fewer than ten. The chain couples TRBV6-1 to TRBJ1-1, with D unclear. The CDR3 is 13 amino acids. CDR1 MNHNS and CDR2 SASEGT come from the germline V gene. The V end was cut by 3 bases, the J end by 0 bases, with 5 bases between. The CDR3 DNA sequence: TGTGCCAGCAGTGATTATCTGAACACTGAAGCTTTCTTT. Encoded protein: CASSDYLNTEAFF.

V gene TRBV5-1 combines with J gene TRBJ1-2, with a possible D match to TRBD1 (6 bases). Per germline, CDR1 SGHRS and CDR2 YFSETQ. The CDR3 is 14 residues long. Deletions cut 6 bases from V and 2 bases from J, with 14 bases between. DNA for the CDR3: TGCGCCAGCACTCAACCGGGACAAAACTATGGCTACACCTTC. Translation gives CASTQPGQNYGYTF. Using reference TRBV5-1 and TRBJ1-2 for the parts outside the CDR3, the full variable domain is KAGVTQTPRYLIKTRGQQVTLSCSPISGHRSVSWYQQTPGQGLQFLFEYFSETQRNKGNFPGRFSGRQFSNSRSEMNVSTLELGDSALYLCASTQPGQNYGYTFGSGTRLTVV.

The V call is TRBV25-1, the J call TRBJ1-1; no definite D call. The CDR3 runs 13 residues. V lost 6 bases to trimming and J lost 1 base, with 9 bases between them. Germline values: CDR1 MGHDK, CDR2 SYGVNS. The CDR3 nucleotides read TGTGCCAGCAGGCTGACGGGGAACACTGAAGCTTTCTTT. Protein: CASRLTGNTEAFF. The complete variable domain, with remaining parts taken from reference TRBV25-1 and TRBJ1-1, reads EADIYQTPRYLVIGTGKKITLECSQTMGHDKMYWYQQDPGMELHLIHYSYGVNSTEKGDLSSESTVSRIRTEHFPLTLESARPSHTSQYLCASRLTGNTEAFFGQGTRLTVV.

There are a few counts of this clone. The CDR3: CASSIVQGSGELFF. CDR3 DNA sequence: TGTGCCAGTAGTATAGTACAAGGGAGCGGGGAGCTGTTTTTT. This rearrangement joins TRBV19 to TRBJ2-2, with a tentative D call TRBD2 (5 bases). CDR1 LNHDA and CDR2 SQIVND come from the germline V gene (reference sequence). V was clipped by 1 base and J by 7 bases, with 10 bases between them. The CDR3 consists of 14 residues.

The chain uses TRBV30 and TRBJ2-5; 9 bases match TRBD2. The CDR3 extends over 14 amino acids. In germline, CDR1 is GTSNPN, CDR2 SVGIG (reference sequence). V trimming: 2 bases; J trimming: 5 bases; junction bases outside the gene matches: 6. CDR3 in amino acids: CAWSSSSGGETQYF. The CDR3 coding sequence is TGTGCCTGGAGTAGTTCGAGCGGGGGGGAGACCCAGTACTTC.

This clone was counted a few times. The V call is TRBV10-3, the J call TRBJ1-2; no firm D call. Germline loops: CDR1 ENHRY, CDR2 SYGVKD. CDR3 length: 12 residues. Trimming removed 2 bases at V and 4 bases at J, with 5 bases between. CDR3: CAISESLYGYTF. The CDR3 DNA follows: TGTGCCATCAGTGAGAGCCTCTATGGCTACACCTTC.